Listed below are T cell receptor beta chains from one sample, sequenced in a study of blood T cell repertoires in COVID-19. Here immunoSEQ multiplex PCR was the method, and the copy in TCRdb shows in-frame clones only, minus some. The sample includes over 150,000 clones, 82% of them seen just once. Sequencing input: PBMCs or T cells enriched from blood (not recorded which). Receptors originate from a man aged 40-55 years who had recovered from COVID-19. Both conserved end residues are part of each CDR3.

j_call: TRBJ2-5
v_call: TRBV15
cdr3_aa: CATGPGETQYF

j_call: TRBJ1-4
v_call: TRBV7-9
cdr3_aa: CASSLAGTAMVKLFF

j_call: TRBJ1-5
v_call: TRBV2
cdr3_aa: CASISDRAGYQPQHF

j_call: TRBJ1-4
v_call: TRBV7-6
cdr3_aa: CASSLGRIATNEKLFF

j_call: TRBJ2-7
v_call: TRBV28
cdr3_aa: CASSWTGGDYEQYF

j_call: TRBJ1-1
v_call: TRBV11-2
cdr3_aa: CASSRTGTLNTEAFF

j_call: TRBJ2-3
v_call: TRBV4-2
cdr3_aa: CASSLDRVEGTDTQYF

j_call: TRBJ2-3
v_call: TRBV27
cdr3_aa: CASRLLAGVGTDTQYF

j_call: TRBJ1-6
v_call: TRBV13
cdr3_aa: CASSSTGGNSPLHF

j_call: TRBJ2-1
v_call: TRBV7-2
cdr3_aa: CASSYTLRRAGGPLHEQFF

j_call: TRBJ1-6
v_call: TRBV30
cdr3_aa: CAWTTGSNSPLHF

j_call: TRBJ2-1
v_call: TRBV7-6
cdr3_aa: CASSFTGTSIHEQFF

j_call: TRBJ2-2
v_call: TRBV28
cdr3_aa: CASSSDRGGELFF

j_call: TRBJ1-5
v_call: TRBV30
cdr3_aa: CAWSVRDNQPQHF

j_call: TRBJ1-5
v_call: TRBV5-8
cdr3_aa: CASSLGLDSNQPQHF

j_call: TRBJ2-7
v_call: TRBV27
cdr3_aa: CASTGGLNYEQYF

j_call: TRBJ2-3
v_call: TRBV15
cdr3_aa: CATSRTLGGTDTQYF

j_call: TRBJ2-5
v_call: TRBV7-2
cdr3_aa: CASSLYGETQYF

j_call: TRBJ2-6
v_call: TRBV7-7
cdr3_aa: CASSLGQKSGANVLTF

j_call: TRBJ2-7
v_call: TRBV3-1/TRBV3-2
cdr3_aa: CASSPSGSYEQYF

j_call: TRBJ1-2
v_call: TRBV6-5
cdr3_aa: CASYSPPGEGYTF

j_call: TRBJ1-2
v_call: TRBV11-2
cdr3_aa: CASSSPYRVSEKFGGYTF

j_call: TRBJ2-1
v_call: TRBV28
cdr3_aa: CASSPDRGINEQFF

j_call: TRBJ1-2
v_call: TRBV2
cdr3_aa: CASSEARRTGDYGYTF

j_call: TRBJ2-5
v_call: TRBV12-3/TRBV12-4
cdr3_aa: CASSWGQGQTQYF

j_call: TRBJ1-2
v_call: TRBV28
cdr3_aa: CASRGTGSNYGYTF

j_call: TRBJ2-3
v_call: TRBV9
cdr3_aa: CASNAGGPNTQYF

j_call: TRBJ1-1
v_call: TRBV24-1
cdr3_aa: CATSEPGGTEAFF

j_call: TRBJ1-4
v_call: TRBV6-2/TRBV6-3
cdr3_aa: CASSKQYRNEKLFF

j_call: TRBJ1-1
v_call: TRBV6-5
cdr3_aa: CASSWETNTEAFF

j_call: TRBJ1-1
v_call: TRBV7-9
cdr3_aa: CASSFSQGQEAFF

j_call: TRBJ2-6
v_call: TRBV18
cdr3_aa: CASSPAASGSGANVLTF

j_call: TRBJ1-2
v_call: TRBV19
cdr3_aa: CASSMTMGGANYGYTF

j_call: TRBJ2-3
v_call: TRBV11-2
cdr3_aa: CASSPGPSTDTQYF

j_call: TRBJ1-1
v_call: TRBV20-1
cdr3_aa: CSAVNTEAFF

j_call: TRBJ1-2
v_call: TRBV28
cdr3_aa: CASSISGFYYGYTF

j_call: TRBJ2-7
v_call: TRBV9
cdr3_aa: CASSGRDSAYEQYF

j_call: TRBJ1-2
v_call: TRBV19
cdr3_aa: CASSIWTGANYGYTF

j_call: TRBJ1-1
v_call: TRBV18
cdr3_aa: CASSQGVLPITEAFF

j_call: TRBJ2-1
v_call: TRBV27
cdr3_aa: CASSLSQIYNEQFF

j_call: TRBJ2-7
v_call: TRBV28
cdr3_aa: CASRGTSWHEQYF

j_call: TRBJ2-2
v_call: TRBV9
cdr3_aa: CASSLSAGELFF

j_call: TRBJ1-4
v_call: TRBV5-4
cdr3_aa: CASSLAGAGSNEKLFF

j_call: TRBJ2-1
v_call: TRBV7-9
cdr3_aa: CASSLALAGTYNEQFF

j_call: TRBJ1-1
v_call: TRBV2
cdr3_aa: CASSADGTAPEAFF

j_call: TRBJ1-2
v_call: TRBV19
cdr3_aa: CATSPGDYGYTF

j_call: TRBJ1-1
v_call: TRBV6-5
cdr3_aa: CASSWGQLNTEAFF

j_call: TRBJ1-6
v_call: TRBV5-8
cdr3_aa: CASSLQQGDSPLHF

j_call: TRBJ1-2
v_call: TRBV19
cdr3_aa: CASTTGGGTNGYTF

j_call: TRBJ2-3
v_call: TRBV2
cdr3_aa: CASSVQGLPADTQYF

j_call: TRBJ2-3
v_call: TRBV7-6
cdr3_aa: CASSLLAGVTGSVFSTDTQYF

j_call: TRBJ1-1
v_call: TRBV12-3/TRBV12-4
cdr3_aa: CASSRWNTEAFF

j_call: TRBJ1-3
v_call: TRBV10-3
cdr3_aa: CAISEPTGPGNTIYF

j_call: TRBJ2-2
v_call: TRBV19
cdr3_aa: CASSMPTRGTGELFF

j_call: TRBJ1-4
v_call: TRBV7-2
cdr3_aa: CASSSRQGNEKLFF

j_call: TRBJ1-5
v_call: TRBV27
cdr3_aa: CASRADGRPYSNQPQHF

j_call: TRBJ2-7
v_call: TRBV2
cdr3_aa: CASRGPTSLAHEQYF

j_call: TRBJ1-2
v_call: TRBV28
cdr3_aa: CASSFSGTGIGYTF

j_call: TRBJ2-5
v_call: TRBV6-2/TRBV6-3
cdr3_aa: CASSGGQGGETQYF

j_call: TRBJ1-1
v_call: TRBV6-1
cdr3_aa: CASSEGDTLNTEAFF